This TCR beta chain was profiled in a study of CD8 T cells in Susac syndrome. Study results and caveats: The relatively small number of individuals in the TCR sequencing and HLA analysis was acknowledged by the study.

Of note for this clonotype: Its target is unknown.

RNA in amounts of about 0.5 to 1 ug was reverse transcribed with random hexamers. The authors amplified TCR beta CDR3 across 54 Vbeta and 13 Jbeta using immunoSEQ multiplex PCR. Each CDR3 protein gets one entry after TCRdb re-called the immunoSEQ multiplex PCR reads with MiXCR. The table includes 300,000 or so distinct CDR3 sequences, just over 90% detected once. High-throughput TCR beta sequencing covered peripheral CD8+ and CD4+ T cells. TEMRA cells were enriched by FACS, and CD4+ and CD8+ T cells were negatively isolated. The sample consisted of CD4+ T cells from PBMCs. The sequence derives from a human donor with multiple sclerosis.

This CDR3 reads CASSQASSPKGWNQPQHF. DNA for the CDR3: TGCGCCAGCAGCCAAGCGTCGAGTCCCAAGGGGTGGAATCAGCCCCAGCATTTT. The chain recombines TRBV4-1 with TRBJ1-5; D perhaps matches TRBD1 (5 bases). The CDR3 has 18 residues. Germline CDR1 reads MGHRA; CDR2 reads YSYEKL. V lost 1 base, J lost 4 bases, and 20 bases lay in between.